This note documents a single TCR beta chain sequence. The antigen is not known. This entry comes from a study of T cells in Graves' hyperthyroidism and ophthalmopathy. Study-wide findings and caveats: The model predicted ophthalmopathy a median around 6 months before onset. Most thyroid clonotypes expanded above 0.001 were also detected in blood.

A patient was excluded if there was uncontrolled infection, other autoimmune disease, pregnancy or lactation. V was cut by 7 bases and J by 10 bases, with 14 bases left in between. Germline values: CDR1 MNHNS, CDR2 SASEGT. The CDR3 has 12 amino acids. There were TCR beta CDR3 regions amplified from RNA transcripts. RT-PCR in the first round (using the HTBI primer set) targeted the TCR CDR3. TCRdb ran MiXCR on the multiplex PCR reads and lists one entry per CDR3 protein. Of about 350,000 distinct CDR3 sequences in the sample, about 16% were seen once. The sequencing input was blood. The source is a woman aged 60-70 years with Graves' ophthalmopathy. J is TRBJ2-1 and V is TRBV6-1, with D tentatively TRBD2 (6 bases). In DNA form, the CDR3 reads TGTGCCAGCAAGGCGACTAGTAACGAGCAGTTCTTC. This translates into CASKATSNEQFF.